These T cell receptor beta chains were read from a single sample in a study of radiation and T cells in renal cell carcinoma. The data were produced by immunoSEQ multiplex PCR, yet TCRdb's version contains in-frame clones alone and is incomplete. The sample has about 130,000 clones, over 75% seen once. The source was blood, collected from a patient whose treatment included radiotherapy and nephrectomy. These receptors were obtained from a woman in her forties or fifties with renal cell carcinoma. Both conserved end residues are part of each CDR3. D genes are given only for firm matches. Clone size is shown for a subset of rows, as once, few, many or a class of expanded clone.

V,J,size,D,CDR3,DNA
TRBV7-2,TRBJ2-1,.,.,CASSLVRGKDEQFF,TGTGCCAGCAGCTTAGTTAGGGGGAAGGATGAGCAGTTCTTC
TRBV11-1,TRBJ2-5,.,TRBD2,CASSLEVAGDRETQYF,TGTGCCAGCAGCTTAGAAGTAGCGGGGGATCGAGAGACCCAGTACTTC
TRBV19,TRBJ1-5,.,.,CASSRLGVNQPQHF,TGTGCCAGTAGTCGGTTGGGGGTCAATCAGCCCCAGCATTTT
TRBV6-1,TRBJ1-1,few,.,CATLGQANTEAFF,TGTGCCACTCTGGGGCAGGCTAACACTGAAGCTTTCTTT
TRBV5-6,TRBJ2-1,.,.,CASSLVGRRPFDEQFF,TGTGCCAGCAGCTTGGTCGGCCGACGTCCTTTCGATGAGCAGTTCTTC
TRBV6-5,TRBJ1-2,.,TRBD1,CASSYQGAYGYTF,TGTGCCAGCAGTTACCAGGGGGCATATGGCTACACCTTC
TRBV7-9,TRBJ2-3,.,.,CASSLTEGTQYF,TGTGCCAGCAGCTTGACTGAGGGTACGCAGTATTTT
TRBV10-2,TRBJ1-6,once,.,CASSPGEVAYNSPLHF,TGCGCCAGCAGCCCCGGGGAGGTCGCCTATAATTCACCCCTCCACTTT
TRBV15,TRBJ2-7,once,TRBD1,CATSRDRVGEQYF,TGTGCCACCAGCAGGGACAGGGTAGGGGAGCAGTACTTC
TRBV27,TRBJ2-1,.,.,CASSLSSGSYNEQFF,TGTGCCAGCAGTTTATCGTCCGGCTCCTACAATGAGCAGTTCTTC
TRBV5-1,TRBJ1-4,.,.,CASRLDLYEKLFF,TGCGCCAGCAGACTGGACCTATATGAAAAACTGTTTTTT
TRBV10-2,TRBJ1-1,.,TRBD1,CASSRVGQMNTEAFF,TGCGCCAGCAGTCGGGTGGGACAGATGAACACTGAAGCTTTCTTT
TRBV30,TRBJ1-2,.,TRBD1,CAWSPGGNYGYTF,TGTGCCTGGAGTCCAGGGGGCAACTATGGCTACACCTTC
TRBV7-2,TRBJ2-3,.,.,CASSLVPVAEVVPQYF,TGTGCCAGCAGCTTAGTTCCAGTCGCAGAAGTAGTTCCGCAGTATTTT
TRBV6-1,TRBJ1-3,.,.,CASSEVGVGNTIYF,TGTGCCAGCAGTGAAGTGGGAGTCGGAAACACCATATATTTT
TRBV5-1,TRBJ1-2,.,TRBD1,CASSFGTGPVNYGYTF,TGCGCCAGCAGCTTCGGGACAGGTCCAGTCAACTATGGCTACACCTTC
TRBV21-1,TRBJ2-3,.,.,CASGEDTQYF,TGTGCCAGCGGAGAAGATACGCAGTATTTT
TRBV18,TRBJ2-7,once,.,CASSLTFGSYEQYF,TGTGCCAGCTCACTTACCTTCGGCTCCTACGAGCAGTACTTC
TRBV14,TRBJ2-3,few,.,CASSQDRGGFTDTQYF,TGTGCCAGCAGCCAAGATAGAGGGGGGTTCACAGATACGCAGTATTTT
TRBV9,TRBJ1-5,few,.,CASSFLGDSNQPQHF,TGTGCCAGCAGCTTCCTAGGTGATAGCAATCAGCCCCAGCATTTT
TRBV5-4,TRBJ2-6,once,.,CASSPYGYGQGANVLTF,TGTGCCAGCAGCCCGTATGGGTACGGGCAGGGGGCCAACGTCCTGACTTTC
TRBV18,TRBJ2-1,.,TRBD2,CASSPVLAGEQFF,TGTGCCAGCTCACCCGTACTAGCGGGTGAGCAGTTCTTC
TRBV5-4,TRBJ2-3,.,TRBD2,CASSSLAGGPGTDTQYF,TGTGCCAGCAGCTCTCTAGCGGGGGGGCCGGGCACAGATACGCAGTATTTT
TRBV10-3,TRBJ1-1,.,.,CAISESGQGNTEAFF,TGTGCCATCAGTGAGTCGGGTCAGGGGAACACTGAAGCTTTCTTT
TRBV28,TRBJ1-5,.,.,CASRTGGVVEPQHF,TGTGCCAGCAGAACCGGGGGGGTAGTTGAGCCCCAGCATTTT
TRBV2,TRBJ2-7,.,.,CASSALRDTTTQYF,TGTGCCAGCAGTGCCCTCCGGGACACCACAACCCAGTACTTC
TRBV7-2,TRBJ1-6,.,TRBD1,CASSPRQGQGSPLHF,TGTGCCAGCAGCCCCAGACAGGGGCAGGGTTCACCCCTCCACTTT
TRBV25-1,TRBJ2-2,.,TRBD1,CASSRTGNTGELFF,TGTGCCAGCAGTAGGACAGGGAACACCGGGGAGCTGTTTTTT
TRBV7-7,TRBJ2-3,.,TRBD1,CASSLTGTGADTQYF,TGTGCTAGCAGCTTAACCGGGACAGGGGCAGATACGCAGTATTTT
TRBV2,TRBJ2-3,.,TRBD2,CASGAERGGTDTQYF,TGTGCCAGCGGGGCGGAGCGGGGGGGCACAGATACGCAGTATTTT
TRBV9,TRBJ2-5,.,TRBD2,CASSLTGGIETQYF,TGTGCCAGCAGCCTTACGGGGGGGATCGAGACCCAGTACTTC
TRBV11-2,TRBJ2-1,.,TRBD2,CASSLVGGSHNEQFF,TGTGCCAGCAGCTTGGTGGGGGGGAGCCACAATGAGCAGTTCTTC
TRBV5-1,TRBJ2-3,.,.,CASSLEAGGTDTQYF,TGCGCCAGCAGCTTGGAGGCAGGGGGGACGGATACGCAGTATTTT
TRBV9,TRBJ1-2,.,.,CASSEAFGGHYGYTF,TGTGCCAGCAGCGAAGCGTTTGGGGGCCACTATGGCTACACCTTC
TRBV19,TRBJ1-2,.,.,CASSPVEGGSPYGYTF,TGTGCCAGTAGTCCGGTAGAGGGCGGGAGTCCCTATGGCTACACCTTC
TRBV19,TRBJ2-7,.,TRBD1,CASSGQGRGTYEQYF,TGTGCCAGTAGTGGACAGGGAAGGGGGACCTACGAGCAGTACTTC
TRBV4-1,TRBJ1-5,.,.,CASSPRGSNQPQHF,TGCGCCAGCAGCCCGCGGGGGTCAAATCAGCCCCAGCATTTT
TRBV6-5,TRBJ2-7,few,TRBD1,CASSLDRASYEQYF,TGTGCCAGCAGTTTGGACAGGGCCTCCTACGAGCAGTACTTC
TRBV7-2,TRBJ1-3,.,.,CASSLVGADGNTIYF,TGTGCCAGCAGCTTAGTGGGGGCGGATGGAAACACCATATATTTT
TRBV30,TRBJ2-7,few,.,CAWDRGGSYEQYF,TGTGCCTGGGACCGTGGGGGAAGTTACGAGCAGTACTTC
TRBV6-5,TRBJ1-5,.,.,CASSYDAPRINQPQHF,TGTGCCAGCAGTTACGATGCACCTAGAATAAATCAGCCCCAGCATTTT
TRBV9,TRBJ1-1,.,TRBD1,CASSGGQGANRANTEAFF,TGTGCCAGCAGCGGGGGACAGGGGGCGAATCGGGCGAACACTGAAGCTTTCTTT
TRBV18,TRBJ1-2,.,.,CASSPLEIGTPRNYGYTF,TGTGCCAGCTCACCCCTGGAGATAGGGACACCAAGAAACTATGGCTACACCTTC
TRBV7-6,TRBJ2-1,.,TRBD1,CASSLVGTGSNNEQFF,TGTGCCAGCAGCTTAGTTGGGACAGGGTCTAACAATGAGCAGTTCTTC
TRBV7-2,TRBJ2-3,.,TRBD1,CASSSQQGRYAQYF,TGTGCCAGCAGCTCGCAACAGGGGAGATATGCGCAGTATTTT
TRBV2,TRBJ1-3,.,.,CASSALGGTSSGNTIYF,TGTGCCAGCAGTGCCCTGGGAGGGACTAGCTCTGGAAACACCATATATTTT
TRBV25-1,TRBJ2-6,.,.,CASSGGYSSGANVLTF,TGTGCCAGCAGTGGGGGGTACTCCTCTGGGGCCAACGTCCTGACTTTC
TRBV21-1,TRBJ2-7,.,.,CASSRVNYGQDSYEQYF,TGTGCCAGCAGCAGAGTTAACTATGGACAGGACTCCTACGAGCAGTACTTC
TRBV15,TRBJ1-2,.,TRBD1,CATRATDRARGGYTF,TGTGCCACCAGGGCTACCGACAGGGCTCGAGGTGGCTACACCTTC
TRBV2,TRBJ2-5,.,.,CASSAEQGLQETQYF,TGTGCCAGCAGTGCCGAACAGGGCTTGCAAGAGACCCAGTACTTC
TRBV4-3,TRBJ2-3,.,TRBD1,CASSPWTGSSTDTQYF,TGCGCCAGCAGCCCGTGGACAGGGTCTAGCACAGATACGCAGTATTTT
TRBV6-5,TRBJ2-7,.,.,CASSFPRDGSYEQYF,TGTGCCAGCAGTTTCCCTCGGGACGGGTCCTACGAGCAGTACTTC
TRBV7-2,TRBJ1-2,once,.,CASTFTSGIINYGYTF,TGTGCCAGCACCTTTACGTCGGGGATTATTAACTATGGCTACACCTTC